Following are 14 T cell receptor beta chains from one sample sequenced in a study of T cell responses to AZD1222 COVID-19 vaccine. Data came from immunoSEQ multiplex PCR; TCRdb stores just in-frame clones and leaves some out. The sample contains 95,000 to 150,000 clones, roughly 92% of which appear only once. The input for sequencing was peripheral blood, taken on day 0 of AZD1222 vaccination. These TCRs come from an adult in good health.

This clone has a handful of counts. The chain links TRBV6-2 or TRBV6-3 to TRBJ1-2; 7 nucleotides agree with TRBD1. V trimming: 5 bases; J trimming: 2 bases; junction bases outside the gene matches: 2. The CDR3 sequence is 13 residues long. CDR1 is MNHEY, CDR2 SVGEGT, per germline. The CDR3 loop reads CASSPQGNYGYTF. The CDR3 nucleotides read TGTGCCAGCAGTCCACAGGGGAACTATGGCTACACCTTC.

This rearrangement joins TRBV19 to TRBJ1-5; unclear D gene. Trimming stripped 6 bases from V and 2 bases from J, with 14 bases between. CDR1 LNHDA and CDR2 SQIVND come from the germline V gene (reference sequence). The CDR3 is 15 amino acids. This CDR3 is CASRRASRGNQPQHF. DNA for the CDR3: TGTGCCAGTAGACGGGCCTCTCGGGGCAATCAGCCCCAGCATTTT.

The rearrangement uses TRBV6-1 and TRBJ1-3; D remains unclear. The CDR3 extends over 13 amino acids. Germline values: CDR1 MNHNS, CDR2 SASEGT. V was cut by 2 bases and J by 4 bases, with 6 bases left in between. The CDR3 region is CASSETEGNTIYF. As DNA, the CDR3 is TGTGCCAGCAGTGAAACGGAGGGAAACACCATATATTTT.

The J gene is TRBJ2-4, the V gene TRBV19; 10 bases are shared with TRBD1. The CDR3 totals 16 residues. The junction had 11 bases not matched to a gene; V was cut back by 4 bases and J by 8 bases. Germline V gene data show CDR1 as LNHDA and CDR2 as SQIVND (reference sequence). In nucleotides, the CDR3 is TGTGCCAGTAGTAATCGACCCCCTGGACAGGGGGACATTCAGTACTTC. Residues: CASSNRPPGQGDIQYF. The whole variable domain, filled in from reference TRBV19 and TRBJ2-4, reads DGGITQSPKYLFRKEGQNVTLSCEQNLNHDAMYWYRQDPGQGLRLIYYSQIVNDFQKGDIAEGYSVSREKKESFPLTVTSAQKNPTAFYLCASSNRPPGQGDIQYFGAGTRLSVL.

This clone was observed once. The chain employs TRBV6-5 and TRBJ2-3; D may be TRBD1 (5 bases). The V gene's germline CDR1 is MNHEY and CDR2 SVGAGI. Trimming took 5 bases from V and 0 from J, leaving 9 bases between them. This CDR3 comprises 14 residues. This CDR3 reads CASSTYRSTDTQYF. DNA for the CDR3: TGTGCCAGCAGTACCTACAGGAGCACAGATACGCAGTATTTT.

This chain links TRBV6-5 with TRBJ1-1; 8 bases are a match to TRBD1. Looked up from germline, CDR1 is MNHEY and CDR2 is SVGAGI. CDR3 length: 13 residues. Trimming took 10 bases from V and 1 from J; bases not matched to a gene: 5. CDR3 sequence (DNA): TGTGCCACCTGCACAGGGGGGAACACTGAAGCTTTCTTT. This encodes CATCTGGNTEAFF.

The chain recombines TRBV6-2 or TRBV6-3 with TRBJ1-1, with D possibly TRBD1 on 6 matching bases. This CDR3 is built from 14 residues. CDR1 and CDR2 (germline): MNHEY, SVGEGT. Trimming stripped 2 bases from V and 0 bases from J, with 7 bases between. The CDR3 sequence is CASSYQGMNTEAFF. CDR3 in DNA: TGTGCCAGCAGTTACCAGGGGATGAACACTGAAGCTTTCTTT.

This chain connects TRBV11-3 to TRBJ2-7; no reliable D call. Germline CDR1 SGHNT, CDR2 YENEEA. V lost 0 bases to trimming and J lost 5 bases, with 5 bases between them. This CDR3 has 12 amino acids. The DNA of the CDR3 is TGTGCCAGCAGCTTAGAGCGCCACGAGCAGTACGTC. Translating it yields CASSLERHEQYV.

The V gene is TRBV2, the J gene TRBJ1-1; D remains unclear. Germline values: CDR1 SNHLY, CDR2 FYNNEI. Trimming removed 3 bases at V and 1 base at J, with 9 bases between. This CDR3 spans 14 amino acids. CDR3 amino acids: CASSEYAGNTEAFF. CDR3 coding DNA: TGTGCCAGCAGTGAGTATGCGGGGAACACTGAAGCTTTCTTT.

This clone was observed once. This same CDR3 is encoded by further DNA sequences in the sample. The gene calls are TRBV12-3 or TRBV12-4 and TRBJ1-1; possibly TRBD1 for D (5 bases). V was clipped by 3 bases and J by 1 base, with 6 bases between them. The CDR3 is 13 amino acids. CDR3: CASSFTGNTEAFF. CDR3 DNA: TGTGCCAGCAGTTTCACAGGGAACACTGAAGCTTTCTTT.

The CDR3 loop reads CASGHGQGLNTEAFF. Written as DNA, the CDR3 is TGTGCTAGTGGTCACGGACAGGGTTTGAACACTGAAGCTTTCTTT. This rearrangement joins TRBV12-5 to TRBJ1-1, with 8 bases identical to TRBD1. The V and J ends lost 5 bases and 0 bases, in that order; junction bases with no gene match: 5. The germline V gene has CDR1 LGHNT and CDR2 FRNRAP. CDR3 length equals 15 residues.

The chain employs TRBV6-5 and TRBJ1-1; D not resolved. The V gene's germline CDR1 is MNHEY and CDR2 SVGAGI. Trimming cost V 6 bases and J 10 bases, with 18 bases left between them. The length of the CDR3 is 13 residues. DNA of the CDR3: TGTGCCAGCAGCCCCTTTGAGATAGTCGGAGCTTTCTTT. Translated, it gives CASSPFEIVGAFF.

The chain links TRBV30 to TRBJ1-1; perhaps TRBD1 as D (5 bases). Germline CDR1 reads GTSNPN; CDR2 reads SVGIG (reference sequence). V lost 3 bases, J lost 4 bases, and 12 bases lay in between. This CDR3 is built from 13 residues. CDR3 coding DNA: TGTGCCTGGAGCCGGGGGGTAGGCACTGAAGCTTTCTTT. Amino acids: CAWSRGVGTEAFF.

This chain connects TRBV30 to TRBJ2-1; 7 nucleotides align to TRBD2. The CDR3 sequence is 15 residues long. Looked up from germline, CDR1 is GTSNPN and CDR2 is SVGIG (reference sequence). CDR3: CAHTGGHKSYNEQFF. DNA of the CDR3: TGTGCTCATACGGGGGGTCATAAGTCCTACAATGAGCAGTTCTTC.